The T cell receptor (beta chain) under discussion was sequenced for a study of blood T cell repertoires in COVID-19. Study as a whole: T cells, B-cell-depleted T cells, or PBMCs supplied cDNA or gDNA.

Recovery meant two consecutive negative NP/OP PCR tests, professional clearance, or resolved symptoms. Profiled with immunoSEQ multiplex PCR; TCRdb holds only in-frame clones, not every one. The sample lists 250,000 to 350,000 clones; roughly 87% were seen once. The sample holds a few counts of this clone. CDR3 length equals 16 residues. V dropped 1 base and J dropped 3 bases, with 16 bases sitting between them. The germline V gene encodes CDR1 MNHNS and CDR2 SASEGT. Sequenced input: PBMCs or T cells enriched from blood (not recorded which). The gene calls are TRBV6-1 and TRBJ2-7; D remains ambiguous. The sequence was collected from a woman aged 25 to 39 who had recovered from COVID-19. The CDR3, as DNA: TGTGCCAGCAGTGAAGTTGGCCTAACTATCAACTACGAGCAGTACTTC. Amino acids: CASSEVGLTINYEQYF.